This T cell receptor (beta chain) came from a study of cytomegalovirus exposure and HLA in healthy donors. Primers: 60 Vbeta forward and 13 Jbeta reverse. The protocol was immunoSEQ multiplex PCR, while the TCRdb copy is restricted to in-frame clones and leaves out a portion. The table records about 200,000 clones, roughly 77% of them present only once. While unrecorded immune exposures were likely, the donors were nominally healthy when sampled. Trimming took 8 bases from V and 2 from J, leaving 7 bases between them. The germline CDR1 and CDR2 sequences are LNHDA and SQIVND (reference sequence). The CDR3 extends over 12 amino acids.

Sequenced input: PBMCs. This receptor was identified in a male donor in good health and CMV-seropositive. V is TRBV19 and J is TRBJ2-1; D call uncertain. CDR3 sequence: CASLGPYNEQFF. The CDR3 DNA sequence: TGTGCCAGTTTGGGCCCCTACAATGAGCAGTTCTTC.